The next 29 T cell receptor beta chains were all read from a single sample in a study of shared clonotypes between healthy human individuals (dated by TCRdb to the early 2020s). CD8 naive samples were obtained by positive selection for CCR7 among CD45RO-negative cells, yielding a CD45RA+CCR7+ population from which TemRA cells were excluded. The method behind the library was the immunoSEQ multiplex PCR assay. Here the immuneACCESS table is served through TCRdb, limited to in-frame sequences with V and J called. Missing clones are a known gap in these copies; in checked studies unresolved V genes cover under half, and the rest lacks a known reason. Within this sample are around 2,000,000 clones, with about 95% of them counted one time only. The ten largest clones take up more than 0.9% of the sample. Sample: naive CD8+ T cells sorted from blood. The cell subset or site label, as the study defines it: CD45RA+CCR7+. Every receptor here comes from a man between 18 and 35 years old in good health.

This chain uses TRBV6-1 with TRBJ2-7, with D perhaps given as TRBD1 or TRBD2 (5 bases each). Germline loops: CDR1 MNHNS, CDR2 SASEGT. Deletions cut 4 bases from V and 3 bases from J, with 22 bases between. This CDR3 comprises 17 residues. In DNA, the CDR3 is TGTGCCAGCAGTGCTCCCCGTGGGGACGGTGATTTCTACGAGCAGTACTTC. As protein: CASSAPRGDGDFYEQYF.

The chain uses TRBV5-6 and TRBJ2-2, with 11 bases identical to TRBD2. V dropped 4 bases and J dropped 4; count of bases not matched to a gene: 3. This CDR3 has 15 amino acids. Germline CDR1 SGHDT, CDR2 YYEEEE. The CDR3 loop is CASSPGLAVTGELFF. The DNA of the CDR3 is TGTGCCAGCAGCCCGGGACTAGCGGTCACCGGGGAGCTGTTTTTT.

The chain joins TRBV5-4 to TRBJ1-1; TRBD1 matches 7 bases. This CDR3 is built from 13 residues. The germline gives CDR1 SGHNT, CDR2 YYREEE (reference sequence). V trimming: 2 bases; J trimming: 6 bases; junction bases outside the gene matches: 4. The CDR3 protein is CASSFDRAPEAFF. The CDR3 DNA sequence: TGTGCCAGCAGCTTCGACAGGGCGCCTGAAGCTTTCTTT.

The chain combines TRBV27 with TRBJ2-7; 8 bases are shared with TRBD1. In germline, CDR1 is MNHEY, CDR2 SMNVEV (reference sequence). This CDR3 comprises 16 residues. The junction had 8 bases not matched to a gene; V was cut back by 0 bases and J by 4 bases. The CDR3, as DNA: TGTGCCAGCAGTTTATCGGATGGAGACAGGGGTTACGAGCAGTACTTC. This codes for CASSLSDGDRGYEQYF.

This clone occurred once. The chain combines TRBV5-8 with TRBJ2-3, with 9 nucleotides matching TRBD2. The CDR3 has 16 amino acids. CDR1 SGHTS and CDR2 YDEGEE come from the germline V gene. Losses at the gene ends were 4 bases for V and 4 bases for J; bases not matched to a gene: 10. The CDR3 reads CASSPRTSVWADTQYF. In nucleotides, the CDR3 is TGTGCCAGCAGCCCTAGGACTAGCGTTTGGGCAGATACGCAGTATTTT.

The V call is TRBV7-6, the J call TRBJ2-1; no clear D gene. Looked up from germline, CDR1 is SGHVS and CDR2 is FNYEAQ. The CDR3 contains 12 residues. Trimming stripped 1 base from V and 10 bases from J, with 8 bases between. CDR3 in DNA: TGTGCCAGCAGCTTAGATGGGTTGGAGCAGTTCTTC. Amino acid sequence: CASSLDGLEQFF.

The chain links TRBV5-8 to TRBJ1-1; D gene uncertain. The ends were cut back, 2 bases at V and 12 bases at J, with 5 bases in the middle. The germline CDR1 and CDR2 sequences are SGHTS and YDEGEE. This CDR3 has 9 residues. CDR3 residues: CASSFGSFF. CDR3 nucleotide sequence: TGTGCCAGCAGCTTCGGATCTTTCTTT.

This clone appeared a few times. CDR3 in amino acids: CASSALGEGDNSPLHF. The CDR3 DNA reads TGCGCCAGCAGTGCATTGGGGGAGGGGGATAATTCACCCCTCCACTTT. This rearrangement joins TRBV10-2 to TRBJ1-6, with TRBD1 as a possible D gene (6 bases). The CDR3 spans 16 residues. Germline V gene lookup returns CDR1 WSHSY and CDR2 SAAADI. The V gene lost 4 bases and the J gene lost 5 bases, with 15 bases spanning the gap.

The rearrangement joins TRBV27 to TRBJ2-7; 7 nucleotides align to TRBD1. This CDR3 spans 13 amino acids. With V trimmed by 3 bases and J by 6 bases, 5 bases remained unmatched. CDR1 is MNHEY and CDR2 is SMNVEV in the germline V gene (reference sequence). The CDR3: CASSFYTGVEQYF. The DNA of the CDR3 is TGTGCCAGCAGTTTCTATACAGGGGTCGAGCAGTACTTC.

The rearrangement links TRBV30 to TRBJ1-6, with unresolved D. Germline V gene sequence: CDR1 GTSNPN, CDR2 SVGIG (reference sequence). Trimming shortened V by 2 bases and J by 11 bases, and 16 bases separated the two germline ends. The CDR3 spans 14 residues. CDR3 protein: CAWSPSPGGAPLHF. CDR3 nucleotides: TGTGCCTGGAGTCCTTCGCCCGGTGGCGCACCCCTCCACTTT.

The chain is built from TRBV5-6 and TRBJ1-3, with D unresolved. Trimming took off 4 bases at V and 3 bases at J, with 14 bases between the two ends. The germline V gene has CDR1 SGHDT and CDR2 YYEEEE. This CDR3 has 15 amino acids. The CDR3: CASSPWVEGGNTIYF. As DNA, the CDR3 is TGTGCCAGCAGCCCTTGGGTGGAGGGTGGAAACACCATATATTTT.

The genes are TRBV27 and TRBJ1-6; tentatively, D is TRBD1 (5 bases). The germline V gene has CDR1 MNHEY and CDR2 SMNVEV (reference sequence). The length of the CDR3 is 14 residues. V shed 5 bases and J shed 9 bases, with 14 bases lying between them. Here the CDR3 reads CASSPTGSLSPLHF. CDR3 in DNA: TGTGCCAGCAGTCCCACAGGATCCCTTTCACCCCTCCACTTT.

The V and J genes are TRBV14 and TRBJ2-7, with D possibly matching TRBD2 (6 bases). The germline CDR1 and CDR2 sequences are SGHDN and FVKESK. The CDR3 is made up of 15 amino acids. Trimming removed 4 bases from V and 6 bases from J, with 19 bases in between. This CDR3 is CASSPGLAGWAEQYF. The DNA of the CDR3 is TGTGCCAGCAGCCCTGGGCTCGCGGGGTGGGCCGAGCAGTACTTC.

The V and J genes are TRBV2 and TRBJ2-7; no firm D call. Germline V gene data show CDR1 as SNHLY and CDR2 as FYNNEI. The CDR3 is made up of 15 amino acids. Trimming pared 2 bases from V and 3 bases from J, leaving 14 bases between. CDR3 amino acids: CASSESPSSVYEQYF. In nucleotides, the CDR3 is TGTGCCAGCAGTGAAAGCCCTAGTTCTGTCTACGAGCAGTACTTC.

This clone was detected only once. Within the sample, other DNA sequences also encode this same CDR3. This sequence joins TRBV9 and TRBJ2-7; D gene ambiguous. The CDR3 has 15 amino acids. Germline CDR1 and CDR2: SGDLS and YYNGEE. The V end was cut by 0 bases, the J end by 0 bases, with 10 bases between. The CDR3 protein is CASSVGAASSYEQYF. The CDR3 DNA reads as TGTGCCAGCAGCGTAGGGGCAGCGAGCTCCTACGAGCAGTACTTC.

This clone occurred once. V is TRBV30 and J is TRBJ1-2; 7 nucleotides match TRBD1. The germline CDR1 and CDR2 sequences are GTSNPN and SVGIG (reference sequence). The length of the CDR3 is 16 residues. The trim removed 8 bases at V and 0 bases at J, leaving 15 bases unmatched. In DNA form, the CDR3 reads TGTGCCCAGGGGGGGGCTGCTTGGGGAACTAACTATGGCTACACCTTC. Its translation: CAQGGAAWGTNYGYTF.

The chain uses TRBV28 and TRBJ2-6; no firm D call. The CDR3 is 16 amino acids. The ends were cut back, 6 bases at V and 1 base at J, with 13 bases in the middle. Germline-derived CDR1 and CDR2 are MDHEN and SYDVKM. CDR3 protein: CASSSTRLSGANVLTF. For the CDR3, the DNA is TGTGCCAGCAGCTCCACGCGGCTTTCTGGGGCCAACGTCCTGACTTTC.

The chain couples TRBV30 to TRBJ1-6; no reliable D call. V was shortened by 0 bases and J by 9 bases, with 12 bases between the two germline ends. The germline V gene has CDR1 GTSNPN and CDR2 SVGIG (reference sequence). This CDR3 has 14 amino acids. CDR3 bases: TGTGCCTGGAGTGTTGTAGGGTCTGGTTCACCCCTCCACTTT. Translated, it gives CAWSVVGSGSPLHF. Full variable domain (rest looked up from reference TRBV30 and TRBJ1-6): SQTIHQWPATLVQPVGSPLSLECTVEGTSNPNLYWYRQAAGRGLQLLFYSVGIGQISSEVPQNLSASRPQDRQFILSSKKLLLSDSGFYLCAWSVVGSGSPLHFGNGTRLTVT.

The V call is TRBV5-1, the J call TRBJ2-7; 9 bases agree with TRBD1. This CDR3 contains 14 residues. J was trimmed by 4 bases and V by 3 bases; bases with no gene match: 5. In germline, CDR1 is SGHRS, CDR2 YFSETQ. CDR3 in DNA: TGCGCCAGCAGCTCGACCGGGACAGGGTACGAGCAGTACTTC. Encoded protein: CASSSTGTGYEQYF.

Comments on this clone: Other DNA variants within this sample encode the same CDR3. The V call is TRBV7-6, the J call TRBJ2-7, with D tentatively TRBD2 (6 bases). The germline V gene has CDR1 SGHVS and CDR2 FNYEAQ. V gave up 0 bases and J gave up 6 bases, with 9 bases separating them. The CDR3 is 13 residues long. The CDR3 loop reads CASSLAGGSEQYF. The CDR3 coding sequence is TGTGCCAGCAGCTTAGCCGGGGGTTCCGAGCAGTACTTC.

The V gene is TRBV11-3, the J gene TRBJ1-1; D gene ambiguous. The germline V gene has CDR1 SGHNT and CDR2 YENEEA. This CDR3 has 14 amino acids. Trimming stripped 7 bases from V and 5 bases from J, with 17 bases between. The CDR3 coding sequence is TGTGCCAGCACTAGTGGGGTACTGGGGACTGAAGCTTTCTTT. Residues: CASTSGVLGTEAFF.

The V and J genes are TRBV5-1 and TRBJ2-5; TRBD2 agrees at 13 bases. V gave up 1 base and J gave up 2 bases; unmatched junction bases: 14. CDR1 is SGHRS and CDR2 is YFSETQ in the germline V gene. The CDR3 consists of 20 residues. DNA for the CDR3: TGCGCCAGCAGCTTGAAGGAGGGACTAGCGGGACGAGAGGGACAAGAGACCCAGTACTTC. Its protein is CASSLKEGLAGREGQETQYF. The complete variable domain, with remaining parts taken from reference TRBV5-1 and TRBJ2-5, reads KAGVTQTPRYLIKTRGQQVTLSCSPISGHRSVSWYQQTPGQGLQFLFEYFSETQRNKGNFPGRFSGRQFSNSRSEMNVSTLELGDSALYLCASSLKEGLAGREGQETQYFGPGTRLLVL.

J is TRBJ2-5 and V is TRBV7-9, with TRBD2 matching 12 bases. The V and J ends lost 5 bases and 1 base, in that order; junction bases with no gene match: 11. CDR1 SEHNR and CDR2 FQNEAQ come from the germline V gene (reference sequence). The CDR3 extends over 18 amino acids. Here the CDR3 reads CASSPSLAGGPLQETQYF. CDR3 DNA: TGTGCCAGCAGCCCTTCACTAGCGGGGGGCCCGCTCCAAGAGACCCAGTACTTC.

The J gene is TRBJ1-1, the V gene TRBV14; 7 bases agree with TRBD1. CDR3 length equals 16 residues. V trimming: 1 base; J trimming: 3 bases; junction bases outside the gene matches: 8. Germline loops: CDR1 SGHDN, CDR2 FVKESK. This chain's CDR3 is CASSQGQGGWHTEAFF. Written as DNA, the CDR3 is TGTGCCAGCAGCCAAGGCCAGGGGGGTTGGCACACTGAAGCTTTCTTT.

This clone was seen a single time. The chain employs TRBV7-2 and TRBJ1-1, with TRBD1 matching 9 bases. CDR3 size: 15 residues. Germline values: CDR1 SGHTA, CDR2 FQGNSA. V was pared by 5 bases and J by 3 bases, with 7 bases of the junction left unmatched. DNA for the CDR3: TGTGCCAGCAGCGATTGGGACAGGGCGGACACTGAAGCTTTCTTT. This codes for CASSDWDRADTEAFF.

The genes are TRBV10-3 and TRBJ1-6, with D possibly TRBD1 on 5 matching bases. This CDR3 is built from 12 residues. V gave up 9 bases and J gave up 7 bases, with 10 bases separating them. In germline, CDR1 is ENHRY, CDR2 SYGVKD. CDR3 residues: CAMGDGNSPLHF. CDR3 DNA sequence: TGTGCCATGGGGGACGGAAATTCACCCCTCCACTTT.

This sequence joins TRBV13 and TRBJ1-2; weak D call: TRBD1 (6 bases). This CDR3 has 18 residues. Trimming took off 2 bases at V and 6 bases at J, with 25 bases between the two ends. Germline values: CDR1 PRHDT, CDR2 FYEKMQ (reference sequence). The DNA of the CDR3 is TGTGCCAGCAGCTTACCCCCTCCTACGTGGGGGCCTTCGAATGGCTACACCTTC. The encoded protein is CASSLPPPTWGPSNGYTF.

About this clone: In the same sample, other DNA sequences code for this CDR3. The CDR3 sequence: CASSEVGGTGEQYF. The CDR3, as DNA: TGTGCCAGCAGTGAAGTAGGAGGGACGGGCGAGCAGTACTTC. V usage is TRBV6-1 and J usage is TRBJ2-7; maybe TRBD2 (6 bases). Germline V gene lookup returns CDR1 MNHNS and CDR2 SASEGT. CDR3 length: 14 amino acids. The ends were cut back, 1 base at V and 6 bases at J, with 13 bases in the middle.

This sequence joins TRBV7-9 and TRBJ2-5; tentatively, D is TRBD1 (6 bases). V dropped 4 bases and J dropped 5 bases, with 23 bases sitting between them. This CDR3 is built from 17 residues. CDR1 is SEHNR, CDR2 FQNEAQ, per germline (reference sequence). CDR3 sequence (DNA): TGTGCCAGCAGCTCGTTAGGCGGGCAGGGGCCAAAGGAGACCCAGTACTTC. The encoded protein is CASSSLGGQGPKETQYF.